This T cell receptor beta chain stems from a study of T cells after yellow fever vaccination. General study findings and limits: The booster response re-showed most primary clones: around 96% CD4, approximately 86% CD8.

This clonotype was seen a few times. Its antigen is currently unknown. In TCRdb, the 5' RACE reads were re-called with MiXCR into one record per CDR3 protein. The sample carries 300,000 to 400,000 distinct CDR3 sequences, around 8.1% recorded once. The CDR3 runs to 16 residues. Looked up from germline, CDR1 is SGHDN and CDR2 is FVKESK. Trimming pared 1 base from V and 4 bases from J, leaving 14 bases between. The clonotype comes from a man between 18 and 35 years old who received the YFV17D yellow fever vaccine. This specimen consisted of PBMCs, obtained roughly seven weeks after the first yellow fever vaccination. The genes are TRBV14 and TRBJ2-1, with D maybe TRBD2 (6 bases). CDR3 DNA: TGTGCCAGCAGCCAAGCCCGGGACTGGGGATACAATGAGCAGTTCTTC. Translated: CASSQARDWGYNEQFF.